This entry describes one T cell receptor (beta chain). Antigen unknown. The donors were healthy bone marrow donors. This record belongs to a study of cytomegalovirus exposure and HLA in healthy donors. Study-wide findings and caveats: TCR beta V- and J-gene trimming was later associated with a missense DCLRE1C variant. In an earlier analysis, about 87% or about 30%: the productive usage of most TCR beta V segments. Rarity marked most TCR sequences, yet some public TCRs occurred in many donors.

This CDR3 has 16 residues. The germline CDR1 and CDR2 sequences are SGHNT and YENEEA. V was trimmed by 1 base and J by 5 bases, leaving 15 bases between them. The PCR employed 60 Vbeta primers together with 13 Jbeta primers. The data were produced by immunoSEQ multiplex PCR, yet TCRdb's version contains in-frame clones alone and is incomplete. The sample carries around 150,000 clones, approximately 82% recorded once. This sequence was found in a man aged 25-45 years in good health and CMV-seropositive. Sequencing used PBMCs. This chain uses TRBV11-3 with TRBJ2-1; tentatively, D is TRBD2 (5 bases). CDR3 bases: TGTGCCAGCAGCTTAGTAGTGGGAGTGGGCCACAATGAGCAGTTCTTC. Its translation is CASSLVVGVGHNEQFF.